Listed below are T cell receptor beta chains from one sample, sequenced in a study of CD8 T cells in Susac syndrome. TCRdb recomputed calls from the immunoSEQ multiplex PCR reads with MiXCR, one row per CDR3 protein. This sample yields roughly 180,000 distinct CDR3 sequences, of which around 94% are seen a single time; around 0.1% belongs to the top ten. The sequencing sample was made of CD4+ T cells from PBMCs. The receptors originated from a human donor with Susac syndrome. Each CDR3 is given with its conserved first and last residue. A D gene is named only where the DNA matches it firmly. Some rows mark clone size as missing; the rest say once, few, many or name a class of expanded clone.

CDR3 length: 14; clone size: .; V gene: TRBV24-1; J gene: TRBJ2-1; D gene: .; CDR3 protein: CATSDPGVGNEQFF; CDR3 DNA: TGTGCCACCAGTGACCCCGGGGTGGGCAATGAGCAGTTCTTC
CDR3 length: 13; clone size: .; V gene: TRBV24-1; J gene: TRBJ1-4; D gene: .; CDR3 protein: CATSGRVGGKLFF; CDR3 DNA: TGTGCCACCAGTGGAAGGGTTGGCGGAAAACTGTTTTTT
CDR3 length: 13; clone size: .; V gene: TRBV30; J gene: TRBJ2-7; D gene: .; CDR3 protein: CAWAVSGFNEQYF; CDR3 DNA: TGTGCCTGGGCCGTCTCAGGGTTCAACGAGCAGTACTTC
CDR3 length: 13; clone size: .; V gene: TRBV7-9; J gene: TRBJ2-7; D gene: .; CDR3 protein: CASSRGTGNEQYF; CDR3 DNA: TGTGCCAGCAGTCGTGGGACCGGCAACGAGCAGTACTTC
CDR3 length: 15; clone size: .; V gene: TRBV12-5; J gene: TRBJ2-1; D gene: .; CDR3 protein: CASGSGTPPLGEQFF; CDR3 DNA: TGTGCTAGTGGTTCCGGGACACCACCCCTTGGGGAGCAGTTCTTC
CDR3 length: 14; clone size: .; V gene: TRBV7-2; J gene: TRBJ2-1; D gene: .; CDR3 protein: CASSLRQSLNEQFF; CDR3 DNA: TGTGCCAGCAGCTTACGACAGAGCCTCAATGAGCAGTTCTTC
CDR3 length: 12; clone size: few; V gene: TRBV18; J gene: TRBJ1-5; D gene: .; CDR3 protein: CASSPTDQPQHF; CDR3 DNA: TGTGCCAGCTCACCGACAGACCAGCCCCAGCATTTT
CDR3 length: 15; clone size: once; V gene: TRBV2; J gene: TRBJ1-1; D gene: TRBD1; CDR3 protein: CASSERTGGNTEAFF; CDR3 DNA: TGTGCCAGCAGTGAACGGACAGGGGGAAACACTGAAGCTTTCTTT
CDR3 length: 15; clone size: once; V gene: TRBV24-1; J gene: TRBJ2-1; D gene: TRBD1; CDR3 protein: CATSDSPDRGNEQFF; CDR3 DNA: TGTGCCACCAGTGATTCCCCGGACAGGGGGAATGAGCAGTTCTTC
CDR3 length: 17; clone size: .; V gene: TRBV4-3; J gene: TRBJ2-3; D gene: .; CDR3 protein: CASSLGFRSRSTDTQYF; CDR3 DNA: TGCGCCAGCAGCCTTGGCTTCCGTAGCCGTAGCACAGATACGCAGTATTTT
CDR3 length: 17; clone size: .; V gene: TRBV6-5; J gene: TRBJ2-7; D gene: TRBD2; CDR3 protein: CASSYTALAGVPLEQYF; CDR3 DNA: TGTGCCAGCAGTTACACAGCTTTAGCGGGGGTACCCCTCGAGCAGTACTTC
CDR3 length: 11; clone size: .; V gene: TRBV29-1; J gene: TRBJ2-7; D gene: .; CDR3 protein: CSGAESYEQYF; CDR3 DNA: TGCAGCGGCGCGGAGTCCTACGAGCAGTACTTC
CDR3 length: 15; clone size: .; V gene: TRBV2; J gene: TRBJ2-2; D gene: .; CDR3 protein: CASSEALRTSGELFF; CDR3 DNA: TGTGCCAGCAGTGAAGCGCTTAGAACCAGCGGGGAGCTGTTTTTT
CDR3 length: 17; clone size: .; V gene: TRBV6-5; J gene: TRBJ2-7; D gene: .; CDR3 protein: CASSYSWRLGPSYEQYF; CDR3 DNA: TGTGCCAGCAGTTACTCGTGGAGGCTGGGTCCATCCTACGAGCAGTACTTC
CDR3 length: 14; clone size: once; V gene: TRBV15; J gene: TRBJ2-2; D gene: TRBD2; CDR3 protein: CATSLRTSGRKLFF; CDR3 DNA: TGTGCCACCAGCCTCCGGACTAGCGGGAGGAAGCTGTTTTTT
CDR3 length: 14; clone size: few; V gene: TRBV12-3/TRBV12-4; J gene: TRBJ2-7; D gene: .; CDR3 protein: CASSLTGRGYEQYF; CDR3 DNA: TGTGCCAGCAGCCTAACAGGGAGAGGCTACGAGCAGTACTTC
CDR3 length: 15; clone size: .; V gene: TRBV29-1; J gene: TRBJ2-5; D gene: .; CDR3 protein: CSVEGSGSRGETQYF; CDR3 DNA: TGCAGCGTTGAAGGATCCGGCTCGAGAGGCGAGACCCAGTACTTC
CDR3 length: 13; clone size: once; V gene: TRBV6-5; J gene: TRBJ1-6; D gene: .; CDR3 protein: CASTRGRNSPLHF; CDR3 DNA: TGTGCCAGCACCAGAGGGCGGAATTCACCCCTCCACTTT
CDR3 length: 14; clone size: .; V gene: TRBV20-1; J gene: TRBJ2-3; D gene: TRBD2; CDR3 protein: CSPPGLAITDTQYF; CDR3 DNA: TGCAGCCCTCCGGGACTAGCTATCACAGATACGCAGTATTTT
CDR3 length: 14; clone size: .; V gene: TRBV20-1; J gene: TRBJ2-7; D gene: TRBD1; CDR3 protein: CSAGTDREPYEQYF; CDR3 DNA: TGCAGTGCTGGGACCGACAGGGAACCCTACGAGCAGTACTTC
CDR3 length: 16; clone size: .; V gene: TRBV7-2; J gene: TRBJ2-1; D gene: .; CDR3 protein: CASSPSRPTSGGEQFF; CDR3 DNA: TGTGCCAGCAGCCCATCCCGCCCCACTAGTGGGGGTGAGCAGTTCTTC
CDR3 length: 16; clone size: .; V gene: TRBV19; J gene: TRBJ1-1; D gene: .; CDR3 protein: CASSSITGTPKGVAFF; CDR3 DNA: TGTGCCAGTAGCTCGATCACCGGGACACCTAAAGGGGTAGCTTTCTTT
CDR3 length: 14; clone size: few; V gene: TRBV5-1; J gene: TRBJ2-7; D gene: TRBD1; CDR3 protein: CASSLRQGNAEQYF; CDR3 DNA: TGCGCCAGCAGCTTAAGACAGGGGAATGCCGAGCAGTACTTC
CDR3 length: 14; clone size: .; V gene: TRBV20-1; J gene: TRBJ2-1; D gene: TRBD2; CDR3 protein: CSAIGTSGIGEQFF; CDR3 DNA: TGCAGTGCTATCGGGACTAGCGGGATAGGCGAGCAGTTCTTC